This passage covers 20 T cell receptor beta chains from one sample sequenced in a study of CD8+CD57+ T cells in acquired aplastic anemia (dated by TCRdb to 2016 to 2019). For sequencing, an Illumina HiSeq 2000 was employed. Genomic DNA served as template for TCR beta VDJ combination and CDR3 sequence profiling. The public sequencing data were trimmed at Q25 with fastp and processed into clonotypes with MiXCR by TCRdb, which kept only in-frame beta chains. Records with the same CDR3 protein are collapsed into one entry carrying the most frequent genes and DNA. The sample has about 160,000 distinct CDR3 sequences on record, roughly two thirds of them singletons. The ten largest make up more than 35% of the sample. Patients chosen for sequencing had shown expansion of CD8+CD57+ cells by flow cytometry. The sequencing input was sorted CD4+, CD8+, or CD8+CD57+ T cells (not recorded which) from PBMCs. These receptor sequences come from a human donor with aplastic anemia.

CDR3: CASTTSVSYNEQFF. The CDR3 nucleotides are TGTGCCAGCACGACTAGCGTCTCCTACAATGAGCAGTTCTTC. The chain joins TRBV12-3 or TRBV12-4 to TRBJ2-1; 8 bases align to TRBD2. The V segment lost 7 bases and the J segment 0 bases; nucleotides outside the gene matches: 2. There are 14 residues in the CDR3.

This clonotype was counted ten times or more. The chain links TRBV4-2 to TRBJ1-2; no definite D call. The CDR3 consists of 15 residues. The V end was cut by 0 bases, the J end by 1 base, with 9 bases between. CDR1 and CDR2 (germline): LGHNA, YNFKEQ. CDR3: CASSQDMTVNYGYTF. Written as DNA, the CDR3 is TGTGCCAGCAGCCAAGATATGACTGTTAACTATGGCTACACCTTC.

The chain uses TRBV20-1 and TRBJ1-6; D gene unclear. Germline V gives CDR1 DFQATT, CDR2 SNEGSKA (reference sequence). The V end lost 8 bases, the J end lost 5 bases, and 16 bases lay between the germline ends. The CDR3 is made up of 14 amino acids. The CDR3 region is CSPRHPPHNSPLHF. The DNA of the CDR3 is TGCAGTCCAAGACACCCGCCCCATAATTCACCCCTCCACTTT.

This sequence joins TRBV29-1 and TRBJ2-7, with 8 bases aligning to TRBD1. The CDR3 contains 11 residues. The V gene's germline CDR1 is SQVTM and CDR2 ANQGSEA. V gave up 8 bases and J gave up 7 bases; unmatched junction bases: 7. The CDR3 bases are TGCAGCTCGGGACAGGCTGGAGAGCAGTACTTC. The encoded protein is CSSGQAGEQYF.

This chain joins TRBV20-1 and TRBJ2-1, with no clear D. The V end was cut by 5 bases, the J end by 14 bases, with 10 bases between. The CDR3 runs 9 residues. Germline CDR1 reads DFQATT; CDR2 reads SNEGSKA (reference sequence). CDR3 sequence (DNA): TGCAGTGCTGCCCTCTTTAAGTTCTTC. It specifies CSAALFKFF.

This chain uses TRBV9 with TRBJ1-1; maybe TRBD1 (5 bases). From germline, CDR1 is SGDLS and CDR2 YYNGEE. CDR3 length: 15 amino acids. Trimming took off 2 bases at V and 2 bases at J, with 13 bases between the two ends. The CDR3 sequence is CASSVDPGQNTEAFF. CDR3 nucleotides: TGTGCCAGCAGCGTGGACCCGGGGCAAAACACTGAAGCTTTCTTT.

The V call is TRBV2, the J call TRBJ2-7; D ambiguous. In germline, CDR1 is SNHLY, CDR2 FYNNEI. The CDR3 is made up of 11 amino acids. Trimming cost V 7 bases and J 5 bases, with 9 bases left between them. CDR3 DNA sequence: TGTGCCAGCATCTTGCTTGACGAGCAGTACTTC. Translating it yields CASILLDEQYF. Drawing the rest from reference TRBV2 and TRBJ2-7, the complete variable domain is EPEVTQTPSHQVTQMGQEVILRCVPISNHLYFYWYRQILGQKVEFLVSFYNNEISEKSEIFDDQFSVERPDGSNFTLKIRSTKLEDSAMYFCASILLDEQYFGPGTRLTVT.

CDR3: CATSRDRGVAFF. The CDR3 region has the DNA TGTGCCACCAGCAGGGACAGGGGAGTAGCTTTCTTT. The chain has TRBV15 and TRBJ1-1, with 9 bases identical to TRBD1. Germline lookup yields CDR1 LNHNV and CDR2 YYDKDF (reference sequence). V trimming: 3 bases; J trimming: 10 bases; junction bases outside the gene matches: 3. This CDR3 is built from 12 residues.

The chain carries TRBV12-3 or TRBV12-4 and TRBJ1-5, with D perhaps TRBD1 (6 bases). This CDR3 region has 15 residues. With 3 bases removed from V and 0 bases from J, the gap between germline ends came to 9 bases. DNA for the CDR3: TGTGCCAGCAGTTTTGGGACACATAGCAATCAGCCCCAGCATTTT. This encodes CASSFGTHSNQPQHF.

This clonotype was seen a few times. In DNA form, the CDR3 reads TGCAGTGCTGAAGGATCGGGGGCTTTGGACGAGCAGTACTTC. The encoded protein is CSAEGSGALDEQYF. J is TRBJ2-7 and V is TRBV20-1; the D gene could be TRBD1 or TRBD2 (6 bases each). Looked up from germline, CDR1 is DFQATT and CDR2 is SNEGSKA (reference sequence). V was cut by 5 bases and J by 5 bases, with 19 bases left in between. The CDR3 covers 14 residues.

The V and J genes are TRBV4-1 and TRBJ2-7; 8 positions agree with TRBD2. Germline loops: CDR1 MGHRA, CDR2 YSYEKL. The CDR3 is 15 amino acids. The trim removed 1 base at V and 3 bases at J, leaving 5 bases unmatched. CDR3 nucleotide sequence: TGCGCCAGCAGCCAAGTAGGAGCGGGGGACTACGAGCAGTACTTC. This sequence encodes CASSQVGAGDYEQYF.

A few counts support this clonotype. The chain couples TRBV10-2 to TRBJ2-1; TRBD2 matches 7 bases. Looked up from germline, CDR1 is WSHSY and CDR2 is SAAADI. The CDR3 spans 15 residues. J gave up 5 bases and V 6 bases, and 10 bases lay outside the gene matches. CDR3 DNA: TGCGCCAGCAGAAAAGGAGCTAGCGGCAACAATGAGCAGTTCTTC. It translates to CASRKGASGNNEQFF.

The CDR3 region is CASRMVTQETQYF. CDR3 nucleotide sequence: TGTGCCAGCAGAATGGTGACCCAAGAGACCCAGTACTTC. This chain connects TRBV7-8 to TRBJ2-5; D call uncertain. The CDR3 is 13 residues long. The V and J ends lost 6 bases and 1 base respectively, with 9 bases between them. Germline CDR1 is SGHVS and CDR2 is FQNEAQ.

V is TRBV25-1 and J is TRBJ2-1, with TRBD2 identical over 13 bases. With 1 base clipped from V and 10 bases from J, the junction kept 4 bases outside the gene matches. The CDR3 loop spans 15 amino acids. The germline gives CDR1 MGHDK, CDR2 SYGVNS. CDR3 residues: CASSESTSGRAEQFF. The CDR3 nucleotides read TGTGCCAGCAGTGAATCAACTAGCGGGAGGGCCGAGCAGTTCTTC.

This clonotype was detected only a few times. CDR3 residues: CASSGASVDTEAFF. The CDR3 coding sequence is TGTGCCAGCAGCGGGGCGTCGGTGGACACTGAAGCTTTCTTT. V is TRBV7-9 and J is TRBJ1-1, with D maybe TRBD1 (5 bases). The CDR3 runs 14 residues. CDR1 is SEHNR and CDR2 is FQNEAQ in the germline V gene (reference sequence). The V end lost 5 bases, the J end lost 3 bases, and 13 bases lay between the germline ends.

The gene calls are TRBV15 and TRBJ2-3; TRBD1 matches at 12 bases. The J segment lost 4 bases and the V segment lost 3 bases, leaving 2 bases of the junction unmatched. The CDR3 length is 15 residues. Germline values: CDR1 LNHNV, CDR2 YYDKDF (reference sequence). The CDR3 spells CATSSGTGGADTQYF. CDR3 DNA: TGTGCCACCAGCAGTGGGACAGGGGGCGCAGATACGCAGTATTTT.

A word on this clonotype: Germline is not matched at one junction end, which may reflect a read error. Here the CDR3 DNA reads TGCAGTGTTAGACCCGCGGGGGGCCTCTCTGGGGCCAACGTCCTGACTTTC. Protein sequence: CSVRPAGGLSGANVLTF. The V and J genes are TRBV20-1 and TRBJ2-6; TRBD2 matches at 8 bases. CDR1 DFQATT and CDR2 SNEGSKA come from the germline V gene (reference sequence). The CDR3 runs to 17 residues.

The rearrangement joins TRBV19 to TRBJ2-7; no clear D gene. Trimming cost V 1 base and J 0 bases, with 10 bases left between them. The CDR3 is 15 residues long. From germline, CDR1 is LNHDA and CDR2 SQIVND (reference sequence). The DNA of the CDR3 is TGTGCCAGTAGTATAGGCGTCTCGAGCTCCTACGAGCAGTACTTC. Encoded protein: CASSIGVSSSYEQYF.

CDR3 sequence: CASSEYIGVSEQYF. The CDR3 nucleotides are TGTGCCAGCAGTGAATATATCGGGGTTTCCGAGCAGTACTTC. The V and J genes are TRBV6-6 and TRBJ2-7; perhaps TRBD2 as D (5 bases). The germline V gene encodes CDR1 MNHNY and CDR2 SVGAGI (reference sequence). Trimming took 5 bases from V and 6 from J, leaving 17 bases between them. This CDR3 is built from 14 residues.

The V call is TRBV19, the J call TRBJ1-5, with TRBD1 matching 7 bases. Germline V gives CDR1 LNHDA, CDR2 SQIVND (reference sequence). This CDR3 has 15 residues. The V segment lost 4 bases and the J segment 3 bases; nucleotides outside the gene matches: 6. CDR3 region: CASSTDRSPNQPQHF. The DNA of the CDR3 is TGTGCCAGTAGTACGGACAGGTCCCCCAATCAGCCCCAGCATTTT.